This T cell receptor beta chain was documented in a study of T-cell reconstitution after alpha-beta-depleted transplantation in children. This clonotype was seen ten or more times. Its antigen remains unknown. General observations from the study: Where alpha-beta T cells came from about two months after transplant was reportedly several hundred expanded graft clones.

Using unique molecular identifiers, the investigators prepared the TCRbeta library. TCRdb called the PCR reads again in MiXCR, with one record for every CDR3 protein. The data show approximately 490,000 distinct CDR3 sequences, roughly a tenth seen once. This clonotype was obtained from a child aged 2-15 years with inherited bone marrow failure, due to receive a stem cell transplant. The sequencing here drew on PBMCs, taken before TCRalphabeta/CD19-depleted stem cell transplant.

This chain's CDR3 is CASRPLQGAAYEQYF. CDR3 in DNA: TGTGCCAGCAGACCACTTCAGGGGGCGGCTTACGAGCAGTACTTC. This sequence joins TRBV11-2 and TRBJ2-7; TRBD1 agrees at 8 bases. Germline V CDR1 and CDR2: SGHAT, FQNNGV. The CDR3 runs to 15 residues. Trimming cost V 6 bases and J 4 bases; bases outside gene matches: 11.